Presented here are 5 T cell receptor beta chains from one specimen sequenced in a study of T-cell memory formation after mild COVID-19. TCRdb reprocessed the 5' RACE reads with MiXCR, giving one entry per CDR3 protein. The table shows approximately 300,000 distinct CDR3 sequences, with 15% to 20% occurring only once. The specimen sequenced was PBMCs or a T cell subset sorted from them (not recorded which). Receptor source: a young man who had mild COVID-19 (a few samples of this study predate the infection). Cell type and time point are not known.

This clonotype was observed a few times. The chain combines TRBV4-1 with TRBJ1-1; D might be TRBD1 (5 bases). V lost 3 bases, J lost 11 bases, and 13 bases lay in between. Germline V lookup: CDR1 MGHRA, CDR2 YSYEKL. This CDR3 region has 12 residues. CDR3 bases: TGCGCCAGCAGCCAGGAAGGGGTTGGTGCTTTCTTT. This codes for CASSQEGVGAFF.

V gene TRBV5-6 combines with J gene TRBJ2-5; 13 bases agree with TRBD2. Germline CDR1 reads SGHDT; CDR2 reads YYEEEE. The trim removed 3 bases at V and 1 base at J, leaving 12 bases unmatched. The CDR3 runs 19 residues. In DNA, the CDR3 is TGTGCCAGCAGCTCAACCTCCGGACTAGCGGGAGTATCCCAAGAGACCCAGTACTTC. It specifies CASSSTSGLAGVSQETQYF.

The chain couples TRBV27 to TRBJ2-1; 9 bases are a match to TRBD2. The CDR3 totals 15 residues. Trimming removed 6 bases from V and 4 bases from J; junction bases left unmatched: 7. Per the germline V gene, CDR1 is MNHEY and CDR2 is SMNVEV (reference sequence). The CDR3 DNA is TGTGCCAGCAGATTAGCGGGGGCCCAATACAATGAGCAGTTCTTC. Translated, it gives CASRLAGAQYNEQFF.

The genes are TRBV7-9 and TRBJ2-5; TRBD2 might be the D (6 bases). This CDR3 is 11 amino acids long. Trimming shortened V by 7 bases and J by 5 bases, and 8 bases separated the two germline ends. Germline CDR1 SEHNR, CDR2 FQNEAQ (reference sequence). The DNA for the CDR3 is TGTGCCAGCACCCGGGAGGAGACCCAGTACTTC. It encodes CASTREETQYF.

The chain has TRBV18 and TRBJ2-7, with 9 nucleotides matching TRBD1. Looked up from germline, CDR1 is KGHSH and CDR2 is LQKENI. The CDR3 consists of 14 residues. With V trimmed by 3 bases and J by 5 bases, 5 bases remained unmatched. CDR3 sequence (DNA): TGTGCCAGCTCACCTCGACAGGGGGACGACGAGCAGTACTTC. Its translation is CASSPRQGDDEQYF.